This is a list of T cell receptor beta chains from one sample in a study of blood T cell repertoires in COVID-19. Measured with immunoSEQ multiplex PCR; TCRdb has only the in-frame clones, and not every one. The profile shows 150,000 to 200,000 clones, around 84% of them singletons. The sequenced sample consisted of peripheral blood. These receptors came from a woman between 70 and 85 years old with COVID-19, enrolled during active disease. CDR3s include the opening cysteine and the closing phenylalanine or tryptophan. The D gene is left open where the match is weak. The size entry is marked missing in some rows and otherwise reads once, few, many or a size class.

V	J	D	size	CDR3	DNA
TRBV27	TRBJ1-1	NA	NA	CASSWQGRGRDTEAFF	TGTGCCAGCAGTTGGCAGGGGCGAGGGAGAGACACTGAAGCTTTCTTT
TRBV2	TRBJ2-2	NA	NA	CASRVGHSTGELFF	TGTGCCAGCAGGGTAGGACATTCCACCGGGGAGCTGTTTTTT
TRBV7-8	TRBJ1-5	TRBD1	once	CASSFRQGYQPQHF	TGTGCCAGCAGCTTCCGACAGGGTTACCAGCCCCAGCATTTT
TRBV9	TRBJ2-3	NA	NA	CASSPGLNTDTQYF	TGTGCCAGCAGCCCGGGACTTAACACAGATACGCAGTATTTT
TRBV6-1	TRBJ2-3	NA	NA	CASSEGGWGGRADTQYF	TGTGCCAGCAGTGAAGGCGGCTGGGGGGGCAGGGCAGATACGCAGTATTTT
TRBV3-1/TRBV3-2	TRBJ2-4	NA	few	CASSQGRGNIQYF	TGTGCCAGCAGCCAAGGGCGAGGAAACATTCAGTACTTC
TRBV5-6	TRBJ2-2	TRBD1	NA	CASSRDRSTGELFF	TGTGCCAGCAGCCGGGACAGATCTACCGGGGAGCTGTTTTTT
TRBV7-6	TRBJ2-2	TRBD1	NA	CASSFGTGTTGELFF	TGTGCCAGCAGCTTTGGGACAGGGACCACCGGGGAGCTGTTTTTT
TRBV19	TRBJ2-7	NA	NA	CASSSRDFPIRVYF	TGTGCCAGTAGTTCCCGGGACTTTCCTATCCGTGTGTACTTC
TRBV6-5	TRBJ1-6	NA	once	CASSTGLGSPLHF	TGTGCCAGCAGTACAGGGTTAGGTTCACCCCTCCACTTT